The 9 T cell receptor beta chains presented below share a single source sample, sequenced in a study of T cell responses to AZD1222 COVID-19 vaccine. Assay: immunoSEQ multiplex PCR; the TCRdb copy retains only in-frame clones and omits some. The profile shows approximately 150,000 clones, 80% to 95% of them singletons. The sequencing used peripheral blood, collected 28 days after the second AZD1222 dose. The receptors here all came from an adult who received the AZD1222 COVID-19 vaccine.

In DNA form, the CDR3 reads TGTGCCAGCAGTGAAGGAAGAGGAGGGGGATTAGGGGTTGGCTACACCTTC. Translated: CASSEGRGGGLGVGYTF. The chain combines TRBV2 with TRBJ1-2, with D maybe TRBD1 (6 bases). Trimming shortened V by 1 base and J by 7 bases, and 22 bases separated the two germline ends. The CDR3 sequence is 17 residues long. Germline V gene sequence: CDR1 SNHLY, CDR2 FYNNEI.

This chain links TRBV30 with TRBJ2-1; perhaps D is TRBD1 or TRBD2 (5 bases each). Deletions cut 7 bases from V and 2 bases from J, with 12 bases between. This CDR3 region has 13 residues. Germline CDR1 GTSNPN, CDR2 SVGIG (reference sequence). In DNA, the CDR3 is TGTGCCTCGGGACCGCCAACCTACAATGAGCAGTTCTTC. Residues: CASGPPTYNEQFF.

The chain joins TRBV27 to TRBJ2-6; D unresolved. Germline V lookup: CDR1 MNHEY, CDR2 SMNVEV (reference sequence). The CDR3 is 15 residues long. The ends were cut back, 5 bases at V and 4 bases at J, with 12 bases in the middle. The CDR3 DNA sequence: TGTGCCAGCAGTCCAAGGGCGTCCGGGGCCAACGTCCTGACTTTC. Translated: CASSPRASGANVLTF.

This chain joins TRBV24-1 and TRBJ2-7; D not resolved. CDR3 length equals 13 residues. Deletions cut 5 bases from V and 2 bases from J, with 9 bases between. Germline V gene data show CDR1 as KGHDR and CDR2 as SFDVKD. The CDR3, as DNA: TGTGCCACCAGTGGGGGTATCCCCTACGAGCAGTACTTC. Translated, it gives CATSGGIPYEQYF.

Only a few counts were recorded for this clone. The chain carries TRBV9 and TRBJ2-2; D is unresolved. V was shortened by 0 bases and J by 4 bases, with 10 bases between the two germline ends. This CDR3 is built from 15 residues. The germline V gene encodes CDR1 SGDLS and CDR2 YYNGEE. CDR3 nucleotides: TGTGCCAGCAGCGTAGCTTTGAGGTCCACCGGGGAGCTGTTTTTT. Amino acids: CASSVALRSTGELFF.

The chain has TRBV19 and TRBJ1-1; unclear D gene. V lost 3 bases and J lost 0, with 8 bases in between. The CDR3 length is 14 residues. Germline lookup yields CDR1 LNHDA and CDR2 SQIVND (reference sequence). CDR3 in DNA: TGTGCCAGTAGTATGAGAGAGATGAACACTGAAGCTTTCTTT. Protein sequence: CASSMREMNTEAFF.

This chain uses TRBV19 with TRBJ1-1, with unresolved D. With 9 bases removed from V and 7 bases from J, the gap between germline ends came to 24 bases. Germline assignment: CDR1 LNHDA and CDR2 SQIVND (reference sequence). The CDR3 totals 15 residues. The CDR3, as DNA: TGTGCCAGCTGGACGCGGGAGCCACCCGAATTTGAAGCTTTCTTT. It encodes CASWTREPPEFEAFF.

J is TRBJ1-5 and V is TRBV6-5; D perhaps matches TRBD1 (6 bases). Per germline, CDR1 MNHEY and CDR2 SVGAGI. The V end lost 2 bases, the J end lost 11 bases, and 22 bases lay between the germline ends. The CDR3 runs 16 residues. CDR3: CASSYRLSEGGWAQHF. DNA of the CDR3: TGTGCCAGCAGTTACCGTTTGTCCGAGGGGGGGTGGGCCCAGCATTTT.

The V and J genes are TRBV5-1 and TRBJ2-7; weak D call: TRBD2 (6 bases). The CDR3 has 13 residues. The V end lost 4 bases, the J end lost 5 bases, and 13 bases lay between the germline ends. Per germline, CDR1 SGHRS and CDR2 YFSETQ. The CDR3 nucleotides read TGCGCCAGCAGCAGAGACCGGGGGAACGAGCAGTACTTC. Amino acids: CASSRDRGNEQYF.